This T cell receptor beta chain was recorded in a study of blood T cells in healthy people across ages. To note about this clonotype: Its matching antigen is unknown.

Findings and limits, study-wide: It was the long-lived donors that had more naive CD4+ cells and higher diversity than aged donors. One million T cells yielded diversity estimates that were considered underestimates.

The use of a sample-barcoded 5' primer and a J-beta primer mix characterized a second PCR of roughly 7 to 12 cycles. TCRdb independently ran MiXCR on the 5' RACE reads; one entry per CDR3 protein. This sample carries roughly 800,000 distinct CDR3 sequences, 25% of them seen once, and the ten largest clones take 9.4%. CDR3 size: 13 residues. The V and J ends lost 3 bases and 4 bases respectively, with 9 bases between them. Germline CDR1 reads SNHLY; CDR2 reads FYNNEI. The same sample was also studied in work on T cells of mothers and their children. From that report: Sequencing returned over 10 million TCR beta CDR3 reads per mother and around 3 million per child.

The sample was blood. The clonotype was recovered from a boy younger than 18 in good health. The chain employs TRBV2 and TRBJ1-2; TRBD1 might be the D (5 bases). CDR3 bases: TGTGCCAGCAGTGAGGGACCCTCCTATGGCTACACCTTC. Amino acid sequence: CASSEGPSYGYTF.